Listed below are T cell receptor beta chains from one sample, sequenced in a study of CD8+CD57+ T cells in acquired aplastic anemia. TCRdb fed the reads into MiXCR, producing one record per CDR3 protein. The sample holds some 120,000 distinct CDR3 sequences, approximately 61% seen once. The sequenced sample consisted of sorted CD4+, CD8+, or CD8+CD57+ T cells (not recorded which) from PBMCs. These receptors all stem from a human donor with aplastic anemia. CDR3s include the opening cysteine and the closing phenylalanine or tryptophan. D genes are given only for firm matches. Some rows mark clone size as missing; the rest say once, few, many or name a class of expanded clone.

D gene	V gene	J gene	clone size	CDR3 DNA	CDR3 protein
TRBD1	TRBV7-6	TRBJ1-1	.	TGTGCCAGCAGCTTGACAGGGCAGAACACTGAAGCTTTCTTT	CASSLTGQNTEAFF
.	TRBV6-5	TRBJ2-5	many	TGTGCCAGCAGTGGGGACACGGAGAGGGAGACCCAGTACTTC	CASSGDTERETQYF
.	TRBV3-1	TRBJ1-6	.	TGTGCCAGCAGCCAAGATCGGGGCATAGTAGGTTCACCCCTCCACTTT	CASSQDRGIVGSPLHF
.	TRBV30	TRBJ1-6	many	TGTGCCTGGAGATTAGGCACTTCACCCCTCCACTTT	CAWRLGTSPLHF
.	TRBV5-1	TRBJ2-1	many	TGCGCCAGCAGCTGGGGTGGGGGGGAGCAGTTCTTC	CASSWGGGEQFF
.	TRBV19	TRBJ1-1	many	TGTGCCAGTAGCCATGCATTTACTTTCTTT	CASSHAFTFF
TRBD2	TRBV20-1	TRBJ2-3	few	TGCAGTGCATCCGGGACTAGCGGAAGCACAGATACGCAGTATTTT	CSASGTSGSTDTQYF
.	TRBV19	TRBJ1-1	.	TGTGCCAGTAGTTTGGCCACCGGGACTGAAGCTTTCTTT	CASSLATGTEAFF
.	TRBV10-2	TRBJ1-4	.	TGTGCCAGCAGTGAATTACAGGGTACTAATGAAAAACTGTTTTTT	CASSELQGTNEKLFF
.	TRBV20-1	TRBJ2-5	few	TGCAGTGCTAGTCAGCCCCGACAGACCCAGTACTTC	CSASQPRQTQYF
.	TRBV9	TRBJ1-3	once	TGTGCCAGCAGCACCGACAGAAACACCATATATTTT	CASSTDRNTIYF
TRBD2	TRBV6-1	TRBJ2-1	.	TGTGCCAGCAGGCTCAGCGGGGGGGCCGTCAATGAGCAGTTCTTC	CASRLSGGAVNEQFF
.	TRBV9	TRBJ2-6	.	TGTGCCAGCAGCGTCTCCCCACGGGACTCTGGGGCCAACGTCCTGACTTTC	CASSVSPRDSGANVLTF
.	TRBV6-2/TRBV6-3	TRBJ1-2	many	TGTGCCAGCAGTTACTCACGCCGGGGTGAGGAAGAGTATGGCTACACCTTC	CASSYSRRGEEEYGYTF
TRBD2	TRBV20-1	TRBJ2-2	.	TGCAGTGCACTAAGGCGGGGGGGCGGGGAGCTGTTTTTT	CSALRRGGGELFF
TRBD2	TRBV19	TRBJ2-3	many	TGTGCCAGCGGGAGGTCGACAGATACGCAGTATTTT	CASGRSTDTQYF
.	TRBV7-9	TRBJ2-7	once	TGTGCCAGCAGCATGATCGGGGGGCACGAGCAGTGCTTC	CASSMIGGHEQCF
.	TRBV15	TRBJ1-3	few	TGTGCCACCACCGACCGACAGCTCTCTGGAAACACCATATATTTT	CATTDRQLSGNTIYF
.	TRBV24-1	TRBJ1-2	few	TGTGCCACCAGTGATTTCACGGGCTACACCTTC	CATSDFTGYTF
.	TRBV24-1	TRBJ2-1	.	TGTGCCACCAGTGCATTCGAACAGGAACTCTCCTACAATGAGCAGTTCTTC	CATSAFEQELSYNEQFF
.	TRBV7-8	TRBJ2-7	many	TGTGCCAGCAGCTTAGCAGTTAACGAGCAGTACTTC	CASSLAVNEQYF
TRBD2	TRBV11-1	TRBJ2-5	.	TGTGCCAGCAGCTTAGCCCTAGCGGGCAACCAAGAGACCCAGTACTTC	CASSLALAGNQETQYF
TRBD2	TRBV7-9	TRBJ2-7	.	TGTGCCAGCAGCTTAGCTCTAGCGGGAGCCTACGAGCAGTACTTC	CASSLALAGAYEQYF
TRBD2	TRBV5-1	TRBJ2-1	.	TGCGCCAGCAGCTTCCGGGACTACTACAATGAGCAGTTCTTC	CASSFRDYYNEQFF
.	TRBV2	TRBJ2-5	.	TGTGCCAGCAGTTTAAACGGGCGGGCCGAGGAGACCCAGTACTTC	CASSLNGRAEETQYF
TRBD1	TRBV9	TRBJ2-3	.	TGTGCCAGCACCCAGGGGGTGGTTATAGCAGATACGCAGTATTTT	CASTQGVVIADTQYF
.	TRBV4-3	TRBJ2-5	many	TGCGCCAGCAGCCCCCCGGGCAGCCAAGAGACCCAGTACTTC	CASSPPGSQETQYF
TRBD1	TRBV2	TRBJ1-2	.	TGTGCCAGCAGTGTTCAGGGGGCTGGGGGCTACACCTTC	CASSVQGAGGYTF
.	TRBV10-3	TRBJ1-5	few	TGTGCCATCAGGTCAGCTCTACGAGATCAGCCCCAGCATTTT	CAIRSALRDQPQHF
.	TRBV12-3/TRBV12-4	TRBJ1-6	.	TGTGCCAGCAGTTATTTACAGGAACCCAATTCACACCTCCACTTT	CASSYLQEPNSHLHF
.	TRBV15	TRBJ2-5	.	TGTGCCACCAGCAGAGACAGCCCACAAGAGACCCAGTACTTC	CATSRDSPQETQYF
TRBD1	TRBV19	TRBJ1-5	.	TGTGCCACGGGGACAGGGGGGAATCAGCCCCAGCATTTT	CATGTGGNQPQHF
.	TRBV10-3	TRBJ2-1	.	TGTGCCATCAGTGACGGTGGTGAGCAGTTCTTC	CAISDGGEQFF
TRBD2	TRBV5-1	TRBJ2-7	.	TGCGCCAGCAGCTTGAGGTCAACTAGCGGGAAAACCTACGAGCAGTACTTC	CASSLRSTSGKTYEQYF
.	TRBV2	TRBJ1-2	once	TGTGCCAGCAGTGGAGGATCAGAGTACTCTGGCTACACCTTC	CASSGGSEYSGYTF
.	TRBV5-6	TRBJ2-7	.	TGTGCCAGCAGCTTGGCGGTGCAGGACGAGCAGTACTTC	CASSLAVQDEQYF
.	TRBV10-3	TRBJ1-1	many	TGTGCCATCAGTGCTCGACACAGGGAGGACACTGAAGCTTTCTTT	CAISARHREDTEAFF
.	TRBV2	TRBJ1-1	.	TGTGCCAGCAGGACAGGAAGGGGGAACACTGAAGCTTTCTTT	CASRTGRGNTEAFF
TRBD1	TRBV25-1	TRBJ2-7	once	TGTGCCAGCAGTGGAGTCCCGGGACAGGGAGAGAGCGCGGGCGAGCAGTACTTC	CASSGVPGQGESAGEQYF
.	TRBV12-3/TRBV12-4	TRBJ1-2	many	TGTGCCAGCAGGACAAGTTCCAGGGGAGGCCACTATGGCTACACCTTC	CASRTSSRGGHYGYTF
TRBD1	TRBV28	TRBJ1-6	.	TGTGCCAGCAGTTACGGACAGGGCGGTTCACCCCTCCACTTT	CASSYGQGGSPLHF
TRBD1	TRBV9	TRBJ1-5	.	TGTGCCAGCAGCGCCGGACAGGGGAATCAGCCCCAGCATTTT	CASSAGQGNQPQHF
.	TRBV6-5	TRBJ1-2	.	TGTGCCAGCAGTTACGACAGGACTAACTATGGCTACACCTTC	CASSYDRTNYGYTF
.	TRBV10-3	TRBJ2-1	.	TGTGCCATCAGTGGCGTGCGTGAGCAGTTCTTC	CAISGVREQFF
TRBD2	TRBV7-8	TRBJ2-7	.	TGTGCCAGCAGCTCCGCCGGGACTAGCCATGACGAGCAGTACTTC	CASSSAGTSHDEQYF
TRBD1	TRBV5-6	TRBJ2-7	.	TGTGTCAGCAGCTTGAATATGGCAGGGGGCTTCGAGCAGTACTTC	CVSSLNMAGGFEQYF
.	TRBV7-9	TRBJ2-1	.	TGTGCCAGCAGCGCCGGTCAGCCCCATGAGCAGTTCTTC	CASSAGQPHEQFF
TRBD2	TRBV9	TRBJ2-7	.	TGTGCCAGCAGCCTCGACGCTAGCGGAACCTACGAGCAGTACTTC	CASSLDASGTYEQYF
.	TRBV6-2/TRBV6-3	TRBJ1-5	.	TGTGCCAGCAGTTACGAAGTTGGGGGCGCGGGAAATCAGCCCCAGCATTTT	CASSYEVGGAGNQPQHF
TRBD2	TRBV10-3	TRBJ2-1	many	TGTGCCATCAGTGAGTCGATAGCGGGCGATGAGCAGTTCTTC	CAISESIAGDEQFF
TRBD2	TRBV5-4	TRBJ2-7	.	TGTGCCAGCAGTTTCAGCGGGAAGACCTACGAGCAGTACTTC	CASSFSGKTYEQYF
.	TRBV20-1	TRBJ1-5	.	TGCAGTGCTAGGGTCTTCGGCCTAGCGGGGGGCGGTGATCAGCCCCAGCATTTT	CSARVFGLAGGGDQPQHF
.	TRBV25-1	TRBJ1-2	.	TGTGCCAGCAGTGAGCCCGGACCTAACTATGGCTACACCTTC	CASSEPGPNYGYTF